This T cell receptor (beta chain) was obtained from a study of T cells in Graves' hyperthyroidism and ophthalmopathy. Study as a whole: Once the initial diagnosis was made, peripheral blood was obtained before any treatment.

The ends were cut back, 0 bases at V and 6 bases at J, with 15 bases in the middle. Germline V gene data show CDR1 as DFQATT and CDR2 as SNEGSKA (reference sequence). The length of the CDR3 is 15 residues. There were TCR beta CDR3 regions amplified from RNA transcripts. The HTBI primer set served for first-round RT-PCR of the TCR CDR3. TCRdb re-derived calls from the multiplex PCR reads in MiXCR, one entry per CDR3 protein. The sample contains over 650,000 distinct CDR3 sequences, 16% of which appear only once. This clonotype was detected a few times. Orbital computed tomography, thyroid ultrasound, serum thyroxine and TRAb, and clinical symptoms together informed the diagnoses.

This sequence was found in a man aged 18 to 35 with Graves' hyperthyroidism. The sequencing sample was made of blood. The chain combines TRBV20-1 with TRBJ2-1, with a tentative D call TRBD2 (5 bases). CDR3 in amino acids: CSAREARAPPNEQFF. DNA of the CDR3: TGCAGTGCTAGAGAGGCGCGGGCACCCCCCAATGAGCAGTTCTTC.